Sequencing of this T cell receptor (beta chain) was carried out in a study of blood T cell repertoires in COVID-19 (TCRdb year 2020). For context, the study as a whole: The collaborator samples originated in the United States, Italy and Spain and spanned the acute and convalescent phases of COVID-19. Where available, HLA class I and class II types were obtained from metadata supplied by the sample provider rather than from assay-based typing. The dataset comprised deeply sampled blood TCRbeta repertoires from subjects exposed to, actively infected with, or recovered from COVID-19. The repertoires were released in a freely available public database intended as a resource for research on the immune response to SARS-CoV-2. The samples were drawn from the first 160 participants of the ongoing ImmuneRACE study and from 1,254 subjects provided by 6 global collaborators. The prospective study material was composed of cDNA or gDNA derived from T cells, B-cell-depleted T cells, or PBMCs. The sample metadata nearly always contained a de-identified subject ID, COVID-19 status, age in years and sex.

The immunoSEQ Assay, a bias-controlled multiplex PCR, was used to amplify TCRbeta CDR3 regions from genomic DNA. Concerning the study's data processing: The number of nucleated cells in each sample was estimated by amplification of reference gene primers within the assay. To quantify the absolute abundance of each unique TCRbeta CDR3 rearrangement, sequence reads were collapsed and filtered. Productive Simpson clonality was computed per sample as the square root of Simpson's diversity index over productive rearrangements. TCRdb carries this immuneACCESS record with in-frame sequences only. Its versions omit some clonotypes, under half of them owing to an unresolved V gene in the studies checked, with the rest unexplained. That table supplies the V and J calls and clone size; D and trimming were determined from the DNA. For this sample there are 130,000 or so clones; around four fifths appear just once. Around 13% of the sample goes to the ten largest clones.

Compared with germline, V lacks 3 bases and J lacks 3 bases; bases without a gene match: 1. CDR1 and CDR2 were assigned from the germline V gene (reference sequence) as LNHDA and SQIVND. The CDR3 has 14 amino acids, counting the end cysteine and phenylalanine. The CDR3 DNA has 42 bases and is translated from base 1. Each collaborating institution followed its own protocols to collect whole blood in K2EDTA tubes. For TCRbeta analysis, collaborator samples were shipped as frozen whole blood, as isolated PBMCs, or as DNA extracted from either sample type. Study-wide conclusions, independent of this receptor: Clinical and demographic metadata were provided uncurated, with the amount varying by source and participant.

This clone was seen once. The clone's antigen remains unknown. The input lacks base qualities; no much larger clone sits a single base away. In this chain, TRBV19 is recombined with TRBJ1-3; TRBD1 matches 8 bases in the middle. The receptor was derived from a human donor in a cohort sampled during active COVID-19. Sequencing was carried out using peripheral blood. The CDR3 has the sequence CASSMDRDGNTIYF. The DNA sequence is given as TGTGCCAGTAGTATGGACAGGGATGGAAACACCATATATTTT.